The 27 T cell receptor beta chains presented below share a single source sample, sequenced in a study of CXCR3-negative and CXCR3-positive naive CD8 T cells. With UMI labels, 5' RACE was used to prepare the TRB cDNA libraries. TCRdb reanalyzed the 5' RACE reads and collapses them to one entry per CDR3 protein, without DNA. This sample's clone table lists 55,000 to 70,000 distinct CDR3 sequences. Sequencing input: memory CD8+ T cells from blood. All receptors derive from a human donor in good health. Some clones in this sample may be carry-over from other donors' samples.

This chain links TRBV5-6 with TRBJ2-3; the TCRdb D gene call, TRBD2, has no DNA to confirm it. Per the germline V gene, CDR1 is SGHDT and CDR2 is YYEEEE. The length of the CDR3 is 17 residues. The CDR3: CASSSLGRTSGTDTQYF.

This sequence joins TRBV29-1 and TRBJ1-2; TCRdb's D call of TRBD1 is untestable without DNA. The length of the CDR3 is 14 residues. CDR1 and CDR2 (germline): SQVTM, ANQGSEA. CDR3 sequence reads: CSVGRLGQGYGYTF. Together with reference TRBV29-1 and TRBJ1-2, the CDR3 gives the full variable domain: SAVISQKPSRDICQRGTSLTIQCQVDSQVTMMFWYRQQPGQSLTLIATANQGSEATYESGFVIDKFPISRPNLTFSTLTVSNMSPEDSSIYLCSVGRLGQGYGYTFGSGTRLTVV.

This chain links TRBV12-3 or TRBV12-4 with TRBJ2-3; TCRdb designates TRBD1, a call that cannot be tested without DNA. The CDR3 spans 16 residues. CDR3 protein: CASRLLGGPGGDTQYF.

This chain's CDR3 is CASSEALVGETQYF. The chain carries TRBV2 and TRBJ2-5. This CDR3 region has 14 residues. The germline CDR1 and CDR2 sequences are SNHLY and FYNNEI.

The CDR3 loop is CASRAGTVSRGYTF. The chain joins TRBV2 to TRBJ1-2; with no DNA, the TCRdb D assignment of TRBD1 cannot be verified. The germline V gene has CDR1 SNHLY and CDR2 FYNNEI. The CDR3 runs 14 residues.

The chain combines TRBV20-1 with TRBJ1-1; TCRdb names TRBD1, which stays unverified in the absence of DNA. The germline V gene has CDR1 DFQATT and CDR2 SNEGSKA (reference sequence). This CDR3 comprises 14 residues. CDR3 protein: CSARVPGLNTEAFF.

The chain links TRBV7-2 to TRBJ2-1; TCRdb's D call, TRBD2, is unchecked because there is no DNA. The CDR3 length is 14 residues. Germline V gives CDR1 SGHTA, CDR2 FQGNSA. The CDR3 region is CASSLETTTDEQFF.

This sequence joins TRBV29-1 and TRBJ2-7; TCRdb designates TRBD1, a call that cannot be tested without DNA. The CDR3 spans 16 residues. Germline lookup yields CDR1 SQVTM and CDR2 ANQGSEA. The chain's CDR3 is CSVLFPGTGALYEQYF.

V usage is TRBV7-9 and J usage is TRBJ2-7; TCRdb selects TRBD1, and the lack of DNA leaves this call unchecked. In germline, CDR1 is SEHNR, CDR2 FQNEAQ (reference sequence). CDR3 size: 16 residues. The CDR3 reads CASSFSGGRRSYEQYF.

This CDR3 reads CSVEGASGYNEQFF. The chain carries TRBV29-1 and TRBJ2-1; TCRdb returns TRBD2, unconfirmable since there is no DNA. Looked up from germline, CDR1 is SQVTM and CDR2 is ANQGSEA. The CDR3 is 14 residues long.

CDR3 in amino acids: CASSQDRLGGSPLHF. The rearrangement uses TRBV4-1 and TRBJ1-6. Germline V gene lookup returns CDR1 MGHRA and CDR2 YSYEKL. The CDR3 has 15 amino acids.

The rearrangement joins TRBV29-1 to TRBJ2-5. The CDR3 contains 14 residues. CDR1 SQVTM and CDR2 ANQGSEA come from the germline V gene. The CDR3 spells CSVDGLAVGETQYF.

The CDR3 sequence is CAISPGQGYNEQFF. V gene TRBV3-1 combines with J gene TRBJ2-1; TCRdb outputs TRBD1, but without DNA this stays unchecked. This CDR3 spans 14 amino acids. The germline V gene encodes CDR1 LGHDT and CDR2 YNNKEL (reference sequence).

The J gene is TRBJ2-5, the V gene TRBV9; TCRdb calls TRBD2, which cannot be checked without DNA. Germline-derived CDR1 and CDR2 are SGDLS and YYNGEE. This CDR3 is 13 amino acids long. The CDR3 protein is CASSRPRGETQYF.

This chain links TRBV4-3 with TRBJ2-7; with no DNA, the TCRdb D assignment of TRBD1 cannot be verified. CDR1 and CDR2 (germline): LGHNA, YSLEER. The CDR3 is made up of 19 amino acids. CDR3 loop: CASSQAPLLGTGKTYEQYF.

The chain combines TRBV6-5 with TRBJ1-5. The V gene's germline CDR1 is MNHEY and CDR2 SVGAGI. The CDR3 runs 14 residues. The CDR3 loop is CASSYGQWDQPQHF.

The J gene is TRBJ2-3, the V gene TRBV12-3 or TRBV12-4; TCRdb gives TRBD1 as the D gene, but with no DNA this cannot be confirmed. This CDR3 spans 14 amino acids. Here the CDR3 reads CASSFGGPTDTQYF.

CDR3 region: CASSLGGTPYNEQFF. The chain carries TRBV27 and TRBJ2-1; no DNA is available, so the TRBD2 call from TCRdb remains unchecked. Germline CDR1 is MNHEY and CDR2 is SMNVEV (reference sequence). The length of the CDR3 is 15 residues.

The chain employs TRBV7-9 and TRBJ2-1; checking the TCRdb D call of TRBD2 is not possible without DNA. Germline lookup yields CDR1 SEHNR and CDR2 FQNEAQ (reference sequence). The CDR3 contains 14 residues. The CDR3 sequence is CASRSGAGEDEQFF.

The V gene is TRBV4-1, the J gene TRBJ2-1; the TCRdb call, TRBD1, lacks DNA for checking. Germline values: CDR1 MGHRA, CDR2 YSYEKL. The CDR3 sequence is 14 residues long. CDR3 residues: CASSQDEGGNEQFF.

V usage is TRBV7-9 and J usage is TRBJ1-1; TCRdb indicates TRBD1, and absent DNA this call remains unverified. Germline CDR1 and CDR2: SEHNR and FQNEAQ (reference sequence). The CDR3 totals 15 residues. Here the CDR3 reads CASSFETPWTTEAFF.

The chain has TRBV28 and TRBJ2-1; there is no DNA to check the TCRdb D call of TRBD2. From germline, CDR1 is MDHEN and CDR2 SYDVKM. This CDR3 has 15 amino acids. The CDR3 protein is CASRPSTSVHNEQFF.

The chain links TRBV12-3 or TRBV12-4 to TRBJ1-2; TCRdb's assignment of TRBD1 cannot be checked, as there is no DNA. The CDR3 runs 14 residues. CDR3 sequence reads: CASSSQGATYGYTF.

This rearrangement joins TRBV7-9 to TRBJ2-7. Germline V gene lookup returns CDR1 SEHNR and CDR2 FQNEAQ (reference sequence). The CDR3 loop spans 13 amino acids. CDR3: CASGGGSSYEQYF.

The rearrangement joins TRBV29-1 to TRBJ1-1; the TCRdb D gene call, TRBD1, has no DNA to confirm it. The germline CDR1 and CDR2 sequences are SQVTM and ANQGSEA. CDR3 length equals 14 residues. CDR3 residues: CSVEVGLGDTEAFF.

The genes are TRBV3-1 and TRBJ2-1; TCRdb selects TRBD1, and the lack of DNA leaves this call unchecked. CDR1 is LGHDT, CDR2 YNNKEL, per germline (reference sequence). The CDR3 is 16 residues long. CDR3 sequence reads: CASSPFGQGGMNEQFF.

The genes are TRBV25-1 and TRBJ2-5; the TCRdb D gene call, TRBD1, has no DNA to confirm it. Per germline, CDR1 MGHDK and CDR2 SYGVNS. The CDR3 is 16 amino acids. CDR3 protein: CASSDPGTSYQETQYF.